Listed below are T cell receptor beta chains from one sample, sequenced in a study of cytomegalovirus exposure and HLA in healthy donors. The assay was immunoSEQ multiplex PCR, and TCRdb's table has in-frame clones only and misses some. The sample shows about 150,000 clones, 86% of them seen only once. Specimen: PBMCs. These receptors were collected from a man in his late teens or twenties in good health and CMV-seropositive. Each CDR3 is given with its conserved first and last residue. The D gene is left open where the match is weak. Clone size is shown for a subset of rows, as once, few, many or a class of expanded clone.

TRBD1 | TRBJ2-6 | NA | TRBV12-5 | CASGLGQGATGANVLTF | TGTGCTAGTGGTTTGGGGCAGGGGGCAACTGGGGCCAACGTCCTGACTTTC
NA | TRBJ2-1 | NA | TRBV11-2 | CASSSFSLTGSSWGEQFF | TGTGCCAGCAGCTCATTCTCGTTGACAGGTTCTAGTTGGGGTGAGCAGTTCTTC
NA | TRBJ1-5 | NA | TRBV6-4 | CASSREFNQPQHF | TGTGCCAGCAGTCGTGAGTTCAATCAGCCCCAGCATTTT
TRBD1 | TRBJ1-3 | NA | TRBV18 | CASSQIPGQGSGNTIYF | TGTGCCAGCTCCCAAATTCCGGGACAGGGCTCTGGAAACACCATATATTTT
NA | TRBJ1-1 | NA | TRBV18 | CASSPDVKGAEAFF | TGTGCCAGCTCACCCGACGTAAAGGGGGCTGAAGCTTTCTTT
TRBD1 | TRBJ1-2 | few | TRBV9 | CASSAATGVLRGYTF | TGTGCCAGCAGCGCAGCGACAGGGGTTTTACGTGGCTACACCTTC
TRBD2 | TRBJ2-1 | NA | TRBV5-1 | CASSFRLADSNEQFF | TGCGCCAGCAGCTTTCGACTAGCGGACTCCAATGAGCAGTTCTTC
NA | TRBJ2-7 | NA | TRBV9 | CASSVGREDSHEQYF | TGTGCCAGCAGCGTAGGAAGGGAGGATTCCCACGAGCAGTACTTC
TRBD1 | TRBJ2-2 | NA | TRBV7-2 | CASSPDRGNTGELFF | TGTGCCAGCAGCCCGGACAGGGGGAACACCGGGGAGCTGTTTTTT
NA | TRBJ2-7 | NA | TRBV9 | CASSVGGGPPYEQYF | TGTGCCAGCAGCGTAGGAGGAGGCCCTCCCTACGAGCAGTACTTC
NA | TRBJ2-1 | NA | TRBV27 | CASSFGLGLGNEQFF | TGTGCCAGCAGTTTCGGTCTAGGTCTAGGAAATGAGCAGTTCTTC
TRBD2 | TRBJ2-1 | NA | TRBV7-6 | CASSSPLAGGFF | TGTGCCAGCAGCTCCCCCCTAGCGGGAGGCTTCTTC
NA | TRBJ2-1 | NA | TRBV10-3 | CAISESGGPSPFNEQFF | TGTGCCATCAGTGAGTCAGGAGGACCGAGCCCCTTCAATGAGCAGTTCTTC
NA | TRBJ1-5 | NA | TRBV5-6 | CASSPRGRDNQPQHF | TGTGCCAGCAGCCCTCGGGGGAGAGACAATCAGCCCCAGCATTTT
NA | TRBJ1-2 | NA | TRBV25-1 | CASSDSGVLYGYTF | TGTGCCAGCAGTGACTCAGGGGTCCTCTATGGCTACACCTTC
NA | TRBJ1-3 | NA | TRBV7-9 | CASSSGISSGNTIYF | TGTGCCAGCAGCTCGGGAATCAGCTCTGGAAACACCATATATTTT
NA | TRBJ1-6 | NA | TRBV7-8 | CASSRRPGRNGPLGSPLHF | TGTGCCAGCAGCCGTAGGCCCGGGAGAAACGGGCCCCTCGGGTCACCCCTCCACTTT
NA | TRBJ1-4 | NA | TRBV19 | CASSIPGQINEKLFF | TGTGCCAGTAGTATACCGGGACAAATTAATGAAAAACTGTTTTTT
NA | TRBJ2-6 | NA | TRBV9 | CASSVARGFDPIGANVLTF | TGTGCCAGCAGCGTAGCTAGGGGGTTCGACCCCATTGGGGCCAACGTCCTGACTTTC
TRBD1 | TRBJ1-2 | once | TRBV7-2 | CASSPRTGGVHGYTF | TGTGCCAGCAGCCCACGGACAGGGGGGGTACATGGCTACACCTTC
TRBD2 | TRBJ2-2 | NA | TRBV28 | CASSLRASGARMAGELFF | TGTGCCAGCAGTTTAAGGGCTAGCGGGGCCCGAATGGCCGGGGAGCTGTTTTTT
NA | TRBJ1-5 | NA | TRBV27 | CASSLLGGNQPQHF | TGTGCCAGCAGTCTCCTCGGGGGCAATCAGCCCCAGCATTTT
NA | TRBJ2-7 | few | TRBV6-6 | CASSSQGGEQYF | TGTGCCAGCAGTTCCCAGGGGGGCGAGCAGTACTTC
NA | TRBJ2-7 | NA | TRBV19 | CASSISGGENLPYEQYF | TGTGCCAGTAGTATTTCTGGGGGCGAAAACTTACCCTACGAGCAGTACTTC
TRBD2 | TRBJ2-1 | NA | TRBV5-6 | CASSSPGLAAYNEQFF | TGTGCCAGCAGCTCCCCGGGACTAGCGGCTTACAATGAGCAGTTCTTC
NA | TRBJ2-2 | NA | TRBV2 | CASSELRGMGELFF | TGTGCCAGCAGCGAACTGAGAGGAATGGGGGAGCTGTTTTTT
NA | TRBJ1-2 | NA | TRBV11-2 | CASSLEQGANYGYTF | TGTGCCAGCAGCTTAGAACAGGGAGCTAACTATGGCTACACCTTC
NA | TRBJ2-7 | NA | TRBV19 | CASSILEGSRYEQYF | TGTGCCAGTAGTATACTTGAGGGATCGCGCTACGAGCAGTACTTC